The rows below give T cell receptor beta chains drawn from one sample of a study of blood T cell repertoires in COVID-19. Data came from immunoSEQ multiplex PCR; TCRdb stores just in-frame clones and leaves some out. The data hold 250,000 to 350,000 clones, with around 85% observed a single time. The sample taken for sequencing was PBMCs or T cells enriched from blood (not recorded which). Source of these receptors: a woman in her thirties or forties who had recovered from COVID-19. Both conserved end residues are part of each CDR3. D genes are given only for firm matches. Part of the rows lack a size; the others show once, few, many or a class for expanded clones.

TRBV5-1,-,TRBD2,TRBJ2-2,CATTARTSGRAGAGELFF,TGCGCCACTACAGCCCGGACTAGCGGGAGGGCCGGGGCCGGGGAGCTGTTTTTT
TRBV4-3,-,TRBD1,TRBJ1-4,CASSRSGTGITTNEKLFF,TGCGCCAGCAGCCGATCCGGGACAGGGATTACAACTAATGAAAAACTGTTTTTT
TRBV30,few,TRBD1,TRBJ1-6,CAWNRDRTSVDSPLHF,TGTGCCTGGAACCGGGACAGGACCTCGGTGGATTCACCCCTCCACTTT
TRBV14,-,TRBD2,TRBJ2-1,CASSQIGRGVGEQFF,TGTGCCAGCAGCCAAATCGGGAGGGGGGTAGGTGAGCAGTTCTTC
TRBV19,-,TRBD2,TRBJ2-1,CASSIGRASGSDEQFF,TGTGCCAGTAGTATAGGGAGGGCTAGCGGGAGCGATGAGCAGTTCTTC
TRBV7-9,-,TRBD1,TRBJ1-1,CASSATGGVGTEAFF,TGTGCCAGCAGCGCAACAGGGGGCGTCGGCACTGAAGCTTTCTTT
TRBV9,few,TRBD1,TRBJ2-7,CASSVDPGTGEYEQYF,TGTGCCAGCAGCGTAGACCCCGGGACAGGGGAGTACGAGCAGTACTTC
TRBV3-1/TRBV3-2,-,TRBD2,TRBJ2-3,CASSHATGGQDTQYF,TGTGCCAGCAGCCACGCAACGGGAGGGCAAGATACGCAGTATTTT
TRBV28,-,-,TRBJ1-1,CATDPSEGDLNTEAFF,TGTGCCACCGATCCGTCAGAGGGTGACCTGAACACTGAAGCTTTCTTT
TRBV21-1,once,-,TRBJ2-7,CASRDRDLILQEQYF,TGTGCCAGCCGGGACAGGGACCTCATTTTGCAGGAGCAGTACTTC
TRBV29-1,-,TRBD2,TRBJ2-3,CSAKGLADTDTQYF,TGCAGCGCCAAGGGACTAGCGGACACAGATACGCAGTATTTT
TRBV7-3,-,-,TRBJ2-1,CASSQASATYNEQFF,TGTGCCAGCAGCCAGGCTAGCGCCACATACAATGAGCAGTTCTTC
TRBV18,-,TRBD2,TRBJ2-1,CASSPGLAVLNEQFF,TGTGCCAGCTCACCGGGACTAGCGGTTCTCAATGAGCAGTTCTTC
TRBV28,once,-,TRBJ1-2,CASSSGKTNYGYTF,TGTGCCAGCAGTTCAGGGAAGACTAACTATGGCTACACCTTC
TRBV28,-,TRBD2,TRBJ2-3,CASSLTSGPWDTQYF,TGTGCCAGCAGTCTGACTAGCGGGCCCTGGGATACGCAGTATTTT
TRBV21-1,-,-,TRBJ2-4,CASSPSRDRETQNIQYF,TGTGCCAGCAGCCCATCCCGGGACAGGGAGACCCAAAACATTCAGTACTTC
TRBV5-1,-,-,TRBJ2-2,CASSLAGSPNTGELFF,TGCGCCAGCAGCTTGGCCGGGTCTCCAAACACCGGGGAGCTGTTTTTT
TRBV2,-,-,TRBJ2-7,CASSHNAPEQYF,TGTGCCAGCAGCCACAATGCTCCAGAGCAGTACTTC
TRBV5-1,-,TRBD2,TRBJ2-3,CASSLDPAGGGTDTQYF,TGCGCCAGCAGCTTGGATCCGGCGGGAGGGGGCACAGATACGCAGTATTTT
TRBV7-2,-,TRBD1,TRBJ1-4,CASSSGQGRANEKLFF,TGTGCCAGCAGCTCGGGACAGGGACGGGCTAATGAAAAACTGTTTTTT
TRBV19,-,TRBD1,TRBJ2-7,CASSWGQGNYEQYF,TGTGCCAGTAGTTGGGGACAGGGTAACTACGAGCAGTACTTC
TRBV10-3,-,-,TRBJ2-2,CAISSKLSIAGELFF,TGTGCCATCAGTTCCAAACTGAGCATAGCCGGGGAGCTGTTTTTT
TRBV30,-,-,TRBJ1-2,CAWSAGIGVYGYTF,TGTGCCTGGAGTGCAGGGATAGGGGTCTATGGCTACACCTTC
TRBV7-9,-,TRBD1,TRBJ2-2,CASSLAVQGAGELFF,TGTGCCAGCAGCTTAGCGGTTCAGGGGGCCGGGGAGCTGTTTTTT
TRBV6-5,-,TRBD1,TRBJ1-2,CASTEGQGLSYTF,TGTGCCAGCACCGAAGGACAGGGCCTCAGCTACACCTTC
TRBV19,-,-,TRBJ2-1,CASSWSTATYNEQFF,TGTGCCAGTAGTTGGTCGACAGCCACTTACAATGAGCAGTTCTTC
TRBV2,-,-,TRBJ2-3,CASNRADTQYF,TGTGCCAGCAACAGGGCAGATACGCAGTATTTT
TRBV28,-,-,TRBJ1-3,CASSLRKDTIYF,TGTGCCAGCAGTTTGCGGAAGGACACCATATATTTT